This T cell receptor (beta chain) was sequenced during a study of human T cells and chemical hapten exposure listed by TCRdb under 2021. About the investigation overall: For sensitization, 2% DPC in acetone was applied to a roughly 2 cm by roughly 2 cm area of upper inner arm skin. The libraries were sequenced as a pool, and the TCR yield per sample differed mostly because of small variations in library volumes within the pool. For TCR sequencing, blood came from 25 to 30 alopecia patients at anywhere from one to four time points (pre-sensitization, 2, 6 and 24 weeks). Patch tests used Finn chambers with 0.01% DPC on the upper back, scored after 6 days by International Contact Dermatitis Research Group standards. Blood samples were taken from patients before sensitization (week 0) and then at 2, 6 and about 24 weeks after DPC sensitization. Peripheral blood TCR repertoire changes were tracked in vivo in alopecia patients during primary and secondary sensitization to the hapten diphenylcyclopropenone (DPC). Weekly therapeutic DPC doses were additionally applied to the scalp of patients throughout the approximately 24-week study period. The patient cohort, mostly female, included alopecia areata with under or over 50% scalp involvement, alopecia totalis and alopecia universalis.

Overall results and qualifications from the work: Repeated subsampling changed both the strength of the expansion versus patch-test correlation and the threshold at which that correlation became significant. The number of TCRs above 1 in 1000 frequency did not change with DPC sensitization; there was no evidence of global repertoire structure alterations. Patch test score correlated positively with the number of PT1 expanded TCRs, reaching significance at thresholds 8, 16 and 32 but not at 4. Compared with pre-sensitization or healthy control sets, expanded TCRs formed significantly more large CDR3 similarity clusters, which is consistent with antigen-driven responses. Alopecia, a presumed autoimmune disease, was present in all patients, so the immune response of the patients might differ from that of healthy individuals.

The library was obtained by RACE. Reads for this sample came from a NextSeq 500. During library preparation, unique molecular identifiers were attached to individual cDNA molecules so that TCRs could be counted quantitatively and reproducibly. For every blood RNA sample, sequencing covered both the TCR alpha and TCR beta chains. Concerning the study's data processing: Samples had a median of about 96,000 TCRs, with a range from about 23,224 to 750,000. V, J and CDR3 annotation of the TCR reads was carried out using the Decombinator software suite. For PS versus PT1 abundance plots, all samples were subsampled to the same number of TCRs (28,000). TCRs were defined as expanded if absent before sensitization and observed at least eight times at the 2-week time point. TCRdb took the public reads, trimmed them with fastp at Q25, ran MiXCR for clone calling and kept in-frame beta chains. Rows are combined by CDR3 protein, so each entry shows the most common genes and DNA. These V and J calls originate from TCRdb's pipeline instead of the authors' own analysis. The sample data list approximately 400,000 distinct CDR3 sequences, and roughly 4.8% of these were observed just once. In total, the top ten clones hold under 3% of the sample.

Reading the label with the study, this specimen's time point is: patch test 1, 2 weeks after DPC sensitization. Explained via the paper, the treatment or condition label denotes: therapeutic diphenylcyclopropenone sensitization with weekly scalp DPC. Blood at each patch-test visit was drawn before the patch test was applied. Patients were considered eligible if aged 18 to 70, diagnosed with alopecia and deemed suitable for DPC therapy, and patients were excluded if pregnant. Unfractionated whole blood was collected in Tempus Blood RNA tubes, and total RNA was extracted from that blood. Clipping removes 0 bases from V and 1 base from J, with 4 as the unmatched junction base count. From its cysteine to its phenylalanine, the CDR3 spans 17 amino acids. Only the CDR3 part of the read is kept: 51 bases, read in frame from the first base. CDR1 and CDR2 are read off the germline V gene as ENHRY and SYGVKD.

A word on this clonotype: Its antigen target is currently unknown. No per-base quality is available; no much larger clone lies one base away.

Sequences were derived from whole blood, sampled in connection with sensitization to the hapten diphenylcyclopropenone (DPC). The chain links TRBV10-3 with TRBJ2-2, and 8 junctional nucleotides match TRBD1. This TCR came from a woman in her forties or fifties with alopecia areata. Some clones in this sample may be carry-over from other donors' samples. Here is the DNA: TGTGCCATCAGTGAGTCGGGTGGACAGGGGAACACCGGGGAGCTGTTTTTT. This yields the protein CAISESGGQGNTGELFF.